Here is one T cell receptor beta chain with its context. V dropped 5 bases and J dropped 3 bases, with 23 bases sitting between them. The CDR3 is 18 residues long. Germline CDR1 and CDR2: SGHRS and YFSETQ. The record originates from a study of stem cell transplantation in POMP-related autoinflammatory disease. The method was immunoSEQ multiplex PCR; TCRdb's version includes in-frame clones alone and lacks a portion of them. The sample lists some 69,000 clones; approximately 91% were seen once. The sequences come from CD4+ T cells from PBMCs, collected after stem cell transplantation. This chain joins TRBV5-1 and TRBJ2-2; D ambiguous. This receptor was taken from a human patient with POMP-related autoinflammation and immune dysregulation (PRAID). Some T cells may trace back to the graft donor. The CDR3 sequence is CASSPEFSRHADTGELFF. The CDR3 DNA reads TGCGCCAGCAGTCCCGAGTTTTCCCGGCACGCGGACACCGGGGAGCTGTTTTTT.